The clone carrying this TCR beta chain was detected only a few times. The target antigen is unknown. The authors built TCR beta libraries using iRepertoire HTBI primers and Arm-PCR of CDR3 regions. From the multiplex PCR reads, TCRdb called clonotypes with MiXCR, one entry per CDR3 protein. This sample carries about 430,000 distinct CDR3 sequences, roughly 15% of them seen once, and the ten largest clones take 7.8%. This specimen belongs to a study of regulatory T cells in long-lasting Graves disease. Study-wide context: Recently diagnosed Graves' patients had received antithyroid drugs for under 3 months.

Study-wide results and caveats: TRBV28 was favored in persistent disease, as were TRBJ1-2 and TRBJ2-5. Limited sample numbers may have lowered accuracy.

The CDR3 consists of 12 residues. Germline V gene data show CDR1 as LGHDT and CDR2 as YNNKEL (reference sequence). Trimming took 1 base from V and 14 from J, leaving 9 bases between them. Time point of the sample: newly diagnosed GD, antithyroid drugs for less than 3 months. Extracted RNA from PBMCs served as the source of the TCR library. The same sample was also studied in work on T cells in Graves' hyperthyroidism and ophthalmopathy.

This clonotype was obtained from a woman in her thirties or forties with Graves disease. Sample: peripheral blood mononuclear cells (PBMCs), taken at new diagnosis, from a patient treated with antithyroid drugs. V usage is TRBV3-1 and J usage is TRBJ1-6; D uncertain. The CDR3 spells CASSQGISTLHF. The DNA of the CDR3 is TGTGCCAGCAGCCAAGGAATTTCGACCCTCCACTTT.